This section outlines one T cell receptor (beta chain) sequence together with its context. The sample is drawn from a study of molecular identifiers for immune sequencing clone quantification. For the study at large: For replicates, RNA isolated from roughly 20,000 or 100,000 naive CD8 cells was divided into five portions, of which four were sequenced.

Library preparation followed earlier protocols using designated TCR primers. TCRdb redid the calling of the PCR reads with MiXCR, one entry per CDR3 protein. Of nearly 650,000 distinct CDR3 sequences in the sample, roughly 27% were seen once. V lost 3 bases, J lost 5 bases, and 15 bases stayed unmatched. Germline V CDR1 and CDR2: MNHEY, SMNVEV (reference sequence). CDR3 length: 18 amino acids. The specimen was naive CD8+ T cells from blood, with Jurkat cell RNA spiked in. The sample's subset: FACS-sorted CD8+CD4-CCR7+CD45RA+ naive T cells. This TCR was sampled from a human donor in good health. Some libraries in this study had Jurkat cell RNA spiked in. The chain employs TRBV27 and TRBJ1-4; the match to TRBD1 covers 7 bases. The CDR3 nucleotides read TGTGCCAGCAGTTTGGTAGGCGGTCCTCAGGGGGAAAATGAAAAACTGTTTTTT. Translated, it gives CASSLVGGPQGENEKLFF.